This T cell receptor (beta chain) was identified in a study of cytomegalovirus exposure and HLA in healthy donors. On this clone itself: The antigen is unknown.

13 Jbeta primers and 60 Vbeta primers were used for the PCR. Measured with immunoSEQ multiplex PCR; TCRdb has only the in-frame clones, and not every one. This table has about 250,000 clones, over 75% appearing once. Points from the study as a whole: Analyzed later, most CMV-associated TCR beta chains appeared HLA-restricted.

Germline V lookup: CDR1 MRHNA, CDR2 SNTAGT. The CDR3 runs to 15 residues. Between the trimmed V and J ends, which lost 0 bases and 10 bases, there was a span of 13 bases. The sequencing input was PBMCs. The clonotype comes from a boy between 10 and 17 years old in good health and CMV-seronegative. The chain has TRBV6-4 and TRBJ1-6, with D possibly matching TRBD1 (5 bases). The CDR3 is CASSDSTGGVSPLHF. The CDR3 region has the DNA TGTGCCAGCAGTGACTCGACGGGAGGGGTATCACCCCTCCACTTT.